The TCR beta chain under discussion was sequenced for a study of blood T cell repertoires in COVID-19. Study overall: COVID-19 samples from acute and convalescent phases originated in the United States, Italy and Spain. Nucleic acid was either cDNA or gDNA, and it came from T cells, B-cell-depleted T cells, or PBMCs.

Germline lookup yields CDR1 SGHRS and CDR2 YFSETQ. J was trimmed by 0 bases and V by 1 base; bases with no gene match: 0. The CDR3 spans 15 residues. Methods used by the authors: Nucleated cell number was recorded as an estimate derived from reference gene primer amplification. The protocol was immunoSEQ multiplex PCR, while the TCRdb copy is restricted to in-frame clones and leaves out a portion. Clone size and the V and J calls come from that table; the DNA yielded D and trimming. The sample has 90,000 or so clones, around 84% seen once. The clonotype comes from a man aged 55-75 years with acute or convalescent COVID-19. Sequenced sample: peripheral blood. The chain combines TRBV5-1 with TRBJ2-3, with 9 bases lining up with TRBD2. In DNA, the CDR3 is TGCGCCAGCAGCTTGACTAGCGGGAGCACAGATACGCAGTATTTT. Translating it yields CASSLTSGSTDTQYF.